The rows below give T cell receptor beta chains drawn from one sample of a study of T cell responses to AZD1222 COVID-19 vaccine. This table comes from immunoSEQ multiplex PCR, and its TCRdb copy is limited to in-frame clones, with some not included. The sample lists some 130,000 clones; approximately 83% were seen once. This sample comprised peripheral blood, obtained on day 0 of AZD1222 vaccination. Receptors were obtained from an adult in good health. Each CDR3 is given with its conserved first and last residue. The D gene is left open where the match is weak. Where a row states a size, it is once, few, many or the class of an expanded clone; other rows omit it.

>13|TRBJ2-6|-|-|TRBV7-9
CASSDSGANVLTF
TGTGCCAGCAGTGACTCTGGGGCCAACGTCCTGACTTTC
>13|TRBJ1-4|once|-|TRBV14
CASSQIYPGELFF
TGTGCCAGCAGCCAAATCTACCCAGGAGAACTGTTTTTT
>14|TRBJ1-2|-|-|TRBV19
CASSIARGAYGYTF
TGTGCCAGTAGTATAGCGAGGGGAGCCTATGGCTACACCTTC
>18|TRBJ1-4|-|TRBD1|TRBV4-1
CASSQGIGQGFLGEKLFF
TGCGCCAGCAGCCAAGGGATAGGACAGGGATTTCTGGGTGAAAAACTGTTTTTT
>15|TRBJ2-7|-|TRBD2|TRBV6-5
CASSPSGTSRYEQYF
TGTGCCAGCAGTCCATCCGGGACTAGCCGGTACGAGCAGTACTTC
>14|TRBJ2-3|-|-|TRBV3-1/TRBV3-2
CASSQELGQGTQYF
TGTGCCAGCAGCCAAGAATTAGGGCAGGGAACGCAGTATTTT
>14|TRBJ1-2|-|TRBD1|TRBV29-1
CSVEEQGARGGYTF
TGCAGCGTTGAAGAACAGGGGGCGCGAGGTGGCTACACCTTC
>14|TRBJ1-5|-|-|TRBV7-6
CASSLVYSNQPQHF
TGTGCCAGCAGCTTAGTGTATAGCAATCAGCCCCAGCATTTT
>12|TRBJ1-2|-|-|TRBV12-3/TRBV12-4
CASSSREYGYTF
TGTGCCAGCAGTTCCAGGGAATATGGCTACACCTTC
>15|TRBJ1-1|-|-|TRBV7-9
CASSPVLGRDTEAFF
TGTGCCAGCAGCCCCGTCCTAGGCAGGGACACTGAAGCTTTCTTT
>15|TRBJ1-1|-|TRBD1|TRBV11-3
CASSEGQGMNTEAFF
TGTGCCAGCAGCGAGGGACAGGGAATGAACACTGAAGCTTTCTTT
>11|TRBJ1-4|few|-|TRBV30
CAWSVREKLFF
TGTGCCTGGAGTGTAAGGGAAAAACTGTTTTTT
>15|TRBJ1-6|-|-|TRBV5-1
CASSLVSADGSPLHF
TGCGCCAGCAGCCTGGTCTCGGCAGATGGTTCACCCCTCCACTTT
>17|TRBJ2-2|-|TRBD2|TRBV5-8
CASSFLQTSGNAGELFF
TGTGCCAGCAGCTTCCTCCAGACTAGCGGGAATGCCGGGGAGCTGTTTTTT
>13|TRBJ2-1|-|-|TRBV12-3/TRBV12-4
CASSYHSRGEQFF
TGTGCCAGCAGTTATCACAGTCGGGGTGAGCAGTTCTTC
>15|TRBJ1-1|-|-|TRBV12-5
CASGLGLEGHTEAFF
TGTGCTAGTGGTCTTGGTCTAGAAGGGCACACTGAAGCTTTCTTT